This T cell receptor (beta chain) was sequenced in a study of cytomegalovirus exposure and HLA in healthy donors. In the PCR, 60 Vbeta and 13 Jbeta primers were used. Generated by immunoSEQ multiplex PCR, the TCRdb table keeps only in-frame clones and is missing some. In the table there are about 210,000 clones, 70% to 90% of which are singletons. V was pared by 4 bases and J by 7 bases, with 4 bases of the junction left unmatched. This CDR3 has 14 residues. Germline CDR1 and CDR2: SGHVS and FQNEAQ. This clone is a singleton in its sample. Its specificity is unknown. Points from the study as a whole: An observed cluster of highly shared sequence variants was recorded as a likely sequencing artifact.

This TCR was recovered from a man aged 25 to 40 in good health and CMV-seronegative. Sequenced input: PBMCs. This sequence joins TRBV7-8 and TRBJ2-1; 10 bases map to TRBD2. The CDR3 DNA reads TGTGCCAGCAGCTCTAGCGGGGGCCTTAATGAGCAGTTCTTC. It encodes CASSSSGGLNEQFF.